The TCR beta chain described here comes from a study of T cell responses to AZD1222 COVID-19 vaccine. The overall study: The analysis combined second doses at about 4 or about 12 weeks.

Assay: immunoSEQ multiplex PCR; the TCRdb copy retains only in-frame clones and omits some. The sample shows about 130,000 clones, about 85% of them seen only once. About this clone: Its cognate antigen is unknown.

Notes on the study in general: Donors in the cohort were predominantly white British and more often female, and clonal diversity was possibly underestimated. Rises in breadth and depth of Spike-specific TCRs came after two AZD1222 doses. Nearly half of spike-specific TCRs reportedly target variant regions that are unmutated in the B.1.351 and B.1.1.7 variants.

The CDR3 totals 14 residues. The V gene lost 0 bases and the J gene lost 6 bases, with 9 bases spanning the gap. The germline V gene has CDR1 SEHNR and CDR2 FQNEAQ (reference sequence). The chain carries TRBV7-9 and TRBJ1-5, with D tentatively TRBD1 (5 bases). This material consisted of peripheral blood, taken on day 0 of AZD1222 vaccination. The sequence derives from an adult in good health. CDR3 sequence (DNA): TGTGCCAGCAGCTTAGCGGGGGTCGTTCAGCCCCAGCATTTT. Translating gives CASSLAGVVQPQHF.